The 11 T cell receptor beta chains below were found in one sample sequenced in a study of T cell repertoires in cytomegalovirus infection. What these receptors recognize is not known. TCRdb reprocessed the reads with MiXCR, giving one entry per CDR3 protein. The sample has roughly 180,000 distinct CDR3 sequences, approximately 21% seen once; the top ten hold around a quarter. The source material was CD8+ T cells from cultured PBMCs, sampled from culture after CMV antigen stimulation. The origin of the receptors is a human donor in good health (CMV status not recorded). Some clones in this sample may be carry-over from other donors' samples.

This clonotype was picked up a small number of times. The chain couples TRBV7-9 to TRBJ1-1; no definite D call. This CDR3 region has 15 residues. The germline CDR1 and CDR2 sequences are SEHNR and FQNEAQ (reference sequence). The V end was cut by 5 bases, the J end by 2 bases, with 15 bases between. The CDR3 DNA follows: TGTGCCAGCAGCCTACCCCGTGCGGGCAACACTGAAGCTTTCTTT. Its translation is CASSLPRAGNTEAFF.

This rearrangement joins TRBV5-4 to TRBJ1-1, with D maybe TRBD1 (6 bases). This CDR3 region has 14 residues. V shed 4 bases and J shed 5 bases, with 15 bases lying between them. Germline values: CDR1 SGHNT, CDR2 YYREEE (reference sequence). CDR3 bases: TGTGCCAGCAGCCGTTCAGGGGTAGGGACTGAAGCTTTCTTT. It encodes CASSRSGVGTEAFF.

V is TRBV28 and J is TRBJ1-2, with 7 bases lining up with TRBD1. V was pared by 6 bases and J by 6 bases, with 10 bases of the junction left unmatched. In germline, CDR1 is MDHEN, CDR2 SYDVKM. CDR3 length: 14 amino acids. The CDR3 nucleotides are TGTGCCAGCAGCTTAGACAGGGCGATCGATGGCTACACCTTC. This translates into CASSLDRAIDGYTF.

This clonotype was counted between two and nine times. The chain is built from TRBV4-1 and TRBJ1-5, with 7 bases matching TRBD1. Germline-derived CDR1 and CDR2 are MGHRA and YSYEKL. The CDR3 extends over 15 amino acids. V trimming: 6 bases; J trimming: 3 bases; junction bases outside the gene matches: 8. This CDR3 reads CASSQNRGLNQPQHF. CDR3 sequence (DNA): TGCGCCAGCAGTCAAAACAGGGGTCTCAATCAGCCCCAGCATTTT.

The chain has TRBV7-2 and TRBJ1-6; D call uncertain. The CDR3 sequence is 16 residues long. Trimming stripped 2 bases from V and 2 bases from J, with 10 bases between. CDR1 and CDR2 from the germline V gene are SGHTA and FQGNSA. The DNA of the CDR3 is TGTGCCAGCAGCTTAATCGGCGCAGCCTATAATTCACCCCTCCACTTT. Protein: CASSLIGAAYNSPLHF.

V and J are TRBV7-9 and TRBJ1-1; 10 bases fit TRBD1. Germline CDR1 SEHNR, CDR2 FQNEAQ (reference sequence). This CDR3 has 17 amino acids. Trimming removed 4 bases from V and 1 base from J; junction bases left unmatched: 9. The CDR3 reads CASSSSGTGAANTEAFF. The CDR3, as DNA: TGTGCCAGCAGCTCTTCCGGGACAGGGGCCGCGAACACTGAAGCTTTCTTT.

There are a few counts of this clonotype. The chain links TRBV7-9 to TRBJ1-1, with TRBD1 matching 9 bases. The V and J ends lost 2 bases and 0 bases, in that order; junction bases with no gene match: 4. Germline V gene lookup returns CDR1 SEHNR and CDR2 FQNEAQ (reference sequence). There are 16 residues in the CDR3. CDR3 bases: TGTGCCAGCAGCTTACGCCGGGACAGGGTGAACACTGAAGCTTTCTTT. It is translated as CASSLRRDRVNTEAFF.

This clonotype has just one count. The V call is TRBV12-3 or TRBV12-4, the J call TRBJ2-7, with a weak D call TRBD1 (5 bases). The V gene lost 5 bases and the J gene lost 3 bases, with 20 bases spanning the gap. CDR3 length: 16 amino acids. CDR3 sequence: CASSAPLGDDYYEQYF. DNA of the CDR3: TGTGCCAGCAGTGCGCCATTAGGGGATGATTACTACGAGCAGTACTTC.

The chain combines TRBV7-9 with TRBJ1-1; TRBD1 might be the D (6 bases). Germline CDR1 is SEHNR and CDR2 is FQNEAQ (reference sequence). The CDR3 consists of 16 residues. Deletions cut 0 bases from V and 2 bases from J, with 13 bases between. The chain's CDR3 is CASSLASGHTNTEAFF. Written as DNA, the CDR3 is TGTGCCAGCAGCTTAGCATCGGGACACACTAACACTGAAGCTTTCTTT.

This chain connects TRBV7-8 to TRBJ1-5; 8 bases line up with TRBD1. There are 16 residues in the CDR3. CDR1 SGHVS and CDR2 FQNEAQ come from the germline V gene. Trimming took 1 base from V and 5 from J; bases not matched to a gene: 7. CDR3 protein: CASSLEAGGLYQPQHF. The CDR3 bases are TGTGCCAGCAGCTTAGAAGCAGGGGGCCTTTATCAGCCCCAGCATTTT.

This clonotype was seen a handful of times. V and J are TRBV6-8 and TRBJ1-1, with 10 bases aligning to TRBD1. CDR3 length: 14 residues. CDR1 and CDR2 from the germline V gene are MNHGY and SAAAGT. J was trimmed by 4 bases and V by 6 bases; bases with no gene match: 5. The CDR3 DNA sequence: TGTGCCAGCAGGATGGGACAGGGGAGCACTGAAGCTTTCTTT. Translation: CASRMGQGSTEAFF.